Listed here are 12 T cell receptor beta chains from one sample, sequenced in a study of cytomegalovirus exposure and HLA in healthy donors. The primer mix had 60 Vbeta and 13 Jbeta primers. Some clones are missing from TCRdb's copy, which holds only in-frame ones; the method was immunoSEQ multiplex PCR. This sample has roughly 200,000 clones; around 88% occur once, and the top ten carry roughly 0.99%. The sample was PBMCs. These receptors originate from a woman younger than 35 in good health and CMV-seronegative.

This clone appeared a single time. The rearrangement links TRBV27 to TRBJ2-5; 7 bases map to TRBD1. Germline V gene data show CDR1 as MNHEY and CDR2 as SMNVEV (reference sequence). After removal of 6 bases from V and 5 bases from J, the junction contained 9 bases not matched to a gene. This CDR3 is 14 amino acids long. CDR3 coding DNA: TGTGCCAGCAGAAGAACAGGGGCTTGGGAGACCCAGTACTTC. This codes for CASRRTGAWETQYF.

This chain uses TRBV7-2 with TRBJ1-2, with no clear D. Germline CDR1 SGHTA, CDR2 FQGNSA. The V and J ends lost 2 bases and 4 bases respectively, with 11 bases between them. CDR3 size: 14 residues. CDR3 DNA: TGTGCCAGCAGCTTACTAACAGATCTCTATGGCTACACCTTC. Its translation: CASSLLTDLYGYTF. The full variable domain, its missing parts supplied by reference TRBV7-2 and TRBJ1-2, is GAGVSQSPSNKVTEKGKDVELRCDPISGHTALYWYRQSLGQGLEFLIYFQGNSAPDKSGLPSDRFSAERTGGSVSTLTIQRTQQEDSAVYLCASSLLTDLYGYTFGSGTRLTVV.

The rearrangement joins TRBV19 to TRBJ1-5; TRBD1 matches at 7 bases. The V segment lost 3 bases and the J segment 10 bases; nucleotides outside the gene matches: 6. Germline V CDR1 and CDR2: LNHDA, SQIVND (reference sequence). This CDR3 spans 13 amino acids. The CDR3 sequence is CASSIDRDSPQHF. For the CDR3, the DNA is TGTGCCAGTAGTATTGACAGGGACAGCCCCCAGCATTTT.

The rearrangement uses TRBV5-5 and TRBJ1-1, with TRBD1 matching 8 bases. The CDR3 is 16 amino acids. V dropped 1 base and J dropped 3; count of bases not matched to a gene: 8. The germline gives CDR1 SGHKS, CDR2 YYEKEE (reference sequence). DNA for the CDR3: TGTGCCAGCAGCTTGTTACAGGGGGGAGTTGACACTGAAGCTTTCTTT. Protein product: CASSLLQGGVDTEAFF.

J is TRBJ2-6 and V is TRBV2; perhaps TRBD2 as D (7 bases). Trimming cost V 8 bases and J 0 bases, with 11 bases left between them. The germline gives CDR1 SNHLY, CDR2 FYNNEI. The CDR3 consists of 15 residues. CDR3 protein: CASGRGASGANVLTF. As DNA, the CDR3 is TGTGCCAGCGGCCGGGGGGCCTCTGGGGCCAACGTCCTGACTTTC.

The chain combines TRBV5-1 with TRBJ1-2, with unresolved D. With 3 bases removed from V and 3 bases from J, the gap between germline ends came to 9 bases. Germline V gene data show CDR1 as SGHRS and CDR2 as YFSETQ. The CDR3 is 13 residues long. The CDR3 DNA reads as TGCGCCAGCAGCTCACAGACGGACTATGGCTACACCTTC. This sequence encodes CASSSQTDYGYTF.

The genes are TRBV5-4 and TRBJ2-1; TRBD2 matches at 13 bases. V was pared by 4 bases and J by 8 bases, with 6 bases of the junction left unmatched. The length of the CDR3 is 15 residues. Germline-derived CDR1 and CDR2 are SGHNT and YYREEE (reference sequence). The CDR3: CASSHGLAGEYEQFF. Here the CDR3 DNA reads TGTGCCAGCAGCCACGGACTAGCGGGAGAATATGAGCAGTTCTTC.

V and J are TRBV2 and TRBJ2-6; TRBD2 is a possible D gene (6 bases). In germline, CDR1 is SNHLY, CDR2 FYNNEI. Trimming cost V 5 bases and J 0 bases, with 14 bases left between them. This CDR3 comprises 17 residues. Here the CDR3 reads CASSQEGRFSGANVLTF. In DNA, the CDR3 is TGTGCCAGCAGTCAGGAGGGACGGTTCTCTGGGGCCAACGTCCTGACTTTC.

The chain recombines TRBV25-1 with TRBJ2-1; 7 bases align to TRBD2. Trimming took 1 base from V and 7 from J; bases not matched to a gene: 13. Per the germline V gene, CDR1 is MGHDK and CDR2 is SYGVNS. The CDR3 spans 17 residues. CDR3 DNA sequence: TGTGCCAGCAGTGAATGGGAGGGTTCGGTTCCGGGGAATGAGCAGTTCTTC. Amino acids: CASSEWEGSVPGNEQFF.

This chain joins TRBV9 and TRBJ2-5, with TRBD2 identical over 8 bases. CDR1 and CDR2 (germline): SGDLS, YYNGEE. The ends lost 4 bases at V and 7 bases at J; junction bases unmatched: 15. CDR3 length: 16 amino acids. CDR3 residues: CASSTQTSETVGTQYF. CDR3 coding DNA: TGTGCCAGCAGCACCCAGACTAGCGAGACGGTTGGGACCCAGTACTTC.

The rearrangement uses TRBV4-1 and TRBJ1-2; possible D gene TRBD1, 5 bases. CDR3 length: 16 amino acids. Trimming took 3 bases from V and 10 from J, leaving 24 bases between them. In germline, CDR1 is MGHRA, CDR2 YSYEKL. For the CDR3, the DNA is TGCGCCAGCAGCCACTCAGGGACTGCGCTGAAGGGTGTCTACACCTTC. This encodes CASSHSGTALKGVYTF.

The CDR3: CASSLLGVGGFYEQYF. The CDR3 nucleotides read TGTGCCAGCAGCTTGCTTGGTGTCGGGGGGTTCTACGAGCAGTACTTC. The chain carries TRBV5-6 and TRBJ2-7; 7 bases match TRBD2. CDR3 size: 16 residues. V gave up 1 base and J gave up 3 bases; unmatched junction bases: 10. Germline CDR1 reads SGHDT; CDR2 reads YYEEEE.